This T cell receptor beta chain comes out of a study of Graves' ophthalmopathy and Graves' hyperthyroidism. Scientists amplified the TCR beta CDR3 regions from RNA transcripts. HTBI primers were employed in first-round RT-PCR, then a second-round multiplex PCR followed. TCRdb used MiXCR to reprocess the multiplex PCR reads, holding one entry per CDR3 protein. Of around 340,000 distinct CDR3 sequences listed, under 20% are singletons. General study results and limits: Predictions made by the model for ophthalmopathy progression reached approximately 71% sensitivity and about 72% specificity.

Trimming at V came to 6 bases and at J to 4 bases, leaving 3 bases not matched to a gene. The CDR3 is 14 residues long. In donors with ophthalmopathy, activity was moderate-to-severe, with CAS ≥3, NOSPECS ≥4 and duration under 3 months. Certain patients were not enrolled. These were patients with other autoimmune diseases, uncontrolled infections, pregnancy or lactation. The sample holds many counts of this clonotype. Its antigen is unknown. The sample was peripheral blood. The sequence came from an adult man with Graves' ophthalmopathy. V gene TRBV12-3 or TRBV12-4 combines with J gene TRBJ2-6, with 7 bases aligning to TRBD1. Here the CDR3 reads CASSRTGGANVLTF. The CDR3 region has the DNA TGTGCCAGCAGCAGGACAGGCGGGGCCAACGTCCTGACTTTC.